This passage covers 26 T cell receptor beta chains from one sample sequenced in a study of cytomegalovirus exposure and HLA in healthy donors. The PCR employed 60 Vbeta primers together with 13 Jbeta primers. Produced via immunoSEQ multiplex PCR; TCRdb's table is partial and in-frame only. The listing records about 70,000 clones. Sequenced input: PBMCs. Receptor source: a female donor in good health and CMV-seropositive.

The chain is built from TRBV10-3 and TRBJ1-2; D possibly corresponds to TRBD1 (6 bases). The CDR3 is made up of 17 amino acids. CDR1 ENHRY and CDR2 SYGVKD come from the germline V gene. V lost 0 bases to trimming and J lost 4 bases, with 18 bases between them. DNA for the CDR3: TGTGCCATCAGTGAGTCTTCCCTCCAGGGGACCAGCTATGGCTACACCTTC. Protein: CAISESSLQGTSYGYTF.

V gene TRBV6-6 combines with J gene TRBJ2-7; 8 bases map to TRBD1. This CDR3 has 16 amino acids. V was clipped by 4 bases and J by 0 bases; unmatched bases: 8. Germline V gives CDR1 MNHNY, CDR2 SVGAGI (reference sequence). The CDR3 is CASSLMTGASSYEQYF. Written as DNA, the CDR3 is TGTGCCAGCAGTTTGATGACAGGGGCGAGCTCCTACGAGCAGTACTTC.

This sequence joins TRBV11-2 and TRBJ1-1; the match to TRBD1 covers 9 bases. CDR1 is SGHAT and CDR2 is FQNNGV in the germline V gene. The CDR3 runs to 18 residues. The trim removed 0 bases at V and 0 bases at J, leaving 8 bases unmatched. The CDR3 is CASSLDLRDRALNTEAFF. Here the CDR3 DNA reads TGTGCCAGCAGCTTAGATCTTCGGGACAGGGCCTTGAACACTGAAGCTTTCTTT.

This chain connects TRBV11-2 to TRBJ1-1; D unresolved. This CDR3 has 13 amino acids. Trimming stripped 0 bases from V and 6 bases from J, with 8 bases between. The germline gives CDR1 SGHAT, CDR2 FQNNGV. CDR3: CASSLDRPSEAFF. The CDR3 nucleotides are TGTGCCAGCAGCTTAGACAGGCCCTCTGAAGCTTTCTTT.

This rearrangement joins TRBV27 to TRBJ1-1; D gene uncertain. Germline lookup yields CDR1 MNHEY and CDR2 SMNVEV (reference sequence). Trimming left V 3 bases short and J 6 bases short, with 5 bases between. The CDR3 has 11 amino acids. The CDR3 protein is CASSFGSEAFF. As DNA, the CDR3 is TGTGCCAGCAGTTTCGGGTCTGAAGCTTTCTTT.

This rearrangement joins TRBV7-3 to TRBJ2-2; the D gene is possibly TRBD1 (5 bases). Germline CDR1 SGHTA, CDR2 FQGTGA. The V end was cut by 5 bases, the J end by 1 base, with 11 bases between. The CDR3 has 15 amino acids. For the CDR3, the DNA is TGTGCCAGCAGCCCCGGGCAGGGGAACACCGGGGAGCTGTTTTTT. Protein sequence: CASSPGQGNTGELFF.

The CDR3 spells CASSSKQGTGEKLFF. CDR3 nucleotides: TGTGCCAGCAGCTCCAAACAGGGAACGGGGGAAAAACTGTTTTTT. The rearrangement uses TRBV5-8 and TRBJ1-4; tentative D call: TRBD1 (6 bases). The CDR3 runs to 15 residues. Between the trimmed V and J ends, which lost 3 bases and 8 bases, there was a span of 17 bases. Germline V CDR1 and CDR2: SGHTS, YDEGEE.

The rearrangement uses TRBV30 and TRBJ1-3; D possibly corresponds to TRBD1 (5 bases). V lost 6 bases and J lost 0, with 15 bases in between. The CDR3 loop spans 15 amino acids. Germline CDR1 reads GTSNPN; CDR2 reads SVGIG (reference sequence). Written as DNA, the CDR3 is TGTGCCTGCCCCGTCGACAGAAACTCTGGAAACACCATATATTTT. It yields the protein CACPVDRNSGNTIYF.

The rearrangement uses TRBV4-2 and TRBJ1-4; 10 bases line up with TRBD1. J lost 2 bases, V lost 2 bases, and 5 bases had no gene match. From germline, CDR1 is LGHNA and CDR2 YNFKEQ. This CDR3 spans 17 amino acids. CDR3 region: CASSQTTGGATNEKLFF. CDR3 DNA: TGTGCCAGCAGCCAAACGACAGGGGGCGCGACTAATGAAAAACTGTTTTTT.

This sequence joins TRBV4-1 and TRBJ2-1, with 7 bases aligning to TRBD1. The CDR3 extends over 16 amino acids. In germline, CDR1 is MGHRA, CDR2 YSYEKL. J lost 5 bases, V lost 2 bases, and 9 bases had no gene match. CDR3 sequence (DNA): TGCGCCAGCAGCCAATTACAGGGGAAGTCCGACAATGAGCAGTTCTTC. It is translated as CASSQLQGKSDNEQFF.

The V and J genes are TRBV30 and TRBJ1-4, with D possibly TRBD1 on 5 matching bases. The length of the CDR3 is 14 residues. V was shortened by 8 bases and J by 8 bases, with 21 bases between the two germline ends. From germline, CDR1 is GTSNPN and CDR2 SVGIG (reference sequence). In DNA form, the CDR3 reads TGTGCCCGGGAGGGGCGGGGGATGGCGGAAAAACTGTTTTTT. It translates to CAREGRGMAEKLFF.

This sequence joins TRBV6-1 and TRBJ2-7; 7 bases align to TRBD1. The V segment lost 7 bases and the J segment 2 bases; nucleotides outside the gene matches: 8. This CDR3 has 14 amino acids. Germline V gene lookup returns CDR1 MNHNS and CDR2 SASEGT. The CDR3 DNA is TGTGCCAGCATCACGACAGGGAATCCCTACGAGCAGTACTTC. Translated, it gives CASITTGNPYEQYF.

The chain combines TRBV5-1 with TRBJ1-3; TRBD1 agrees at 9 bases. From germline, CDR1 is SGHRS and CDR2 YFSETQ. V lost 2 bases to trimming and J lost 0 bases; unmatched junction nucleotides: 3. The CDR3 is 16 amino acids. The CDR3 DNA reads TGCGCCAGCAGCTTACAGGGGGCCCTCTCTGGAAACACCATATATTTT. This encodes CASSLQGALSGNTIYF.

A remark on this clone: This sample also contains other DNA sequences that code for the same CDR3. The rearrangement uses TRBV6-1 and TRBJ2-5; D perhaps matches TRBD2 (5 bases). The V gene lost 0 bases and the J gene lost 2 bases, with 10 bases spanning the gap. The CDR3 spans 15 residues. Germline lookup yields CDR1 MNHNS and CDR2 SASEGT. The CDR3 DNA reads TGTGCCAGCAGTGAAGCTTCAGGCGGGCAAGAGACCCAGTACTTC. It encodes CASSEASGGQETQYF.

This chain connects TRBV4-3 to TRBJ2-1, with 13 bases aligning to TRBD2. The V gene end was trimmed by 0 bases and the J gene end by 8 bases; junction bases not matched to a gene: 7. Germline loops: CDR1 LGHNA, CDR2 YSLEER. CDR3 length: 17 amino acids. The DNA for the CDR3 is TGCGCCAGCAGCCAAGATCTGTGGACTAGCGGGAGTTATGAGCAGTTCTTC. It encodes CASSQDLWTSGSYEQFF.

As DNA, the CDR3 is TGTGCCAGCAGCCTCGAGGCAGATACGCAGTATTTT. As protein: CASSLEADTQYF. V usage is TRBV7-6 and J usage is TRBJ2-3, with D unresolved. The CDR3 totals 12 residues. CDR1 and CDR2 (germline): SGHVS, FNYEAQ. Deletions cut 5 bases from V and 4 bases from J, with 7 bases between. The full variable domain, completed using reference TRBV7-6 and TRBJ2-3, is GAGVSQSPRYKVTKRGQDVALRCDPISGHVSLYWYRQALGQGPEFLTYFNYEAQQDKSGLPNDRFSAERPEGSISTLTIQRTEQRDSAMYRCASSLEADTQYFGPGTRLTVL.

The chain's CDR3 is CASSQQGGSDEKLFF. The CDR3 bases are TGTGCCAGCTCACAACAGGGGGGTTCGGATGAAAAACTGTTTTTT. The rearrangement links TRBV18 to TRBJ1-4; 8 nucleotides align to TRBD1. The CDR3 has 15 residues. CDR1 and CDR2 (germline): KGHSH, LQKENI. The ends lost 4 bases at V and 6 bases at J; junction bases unmatched: 7.

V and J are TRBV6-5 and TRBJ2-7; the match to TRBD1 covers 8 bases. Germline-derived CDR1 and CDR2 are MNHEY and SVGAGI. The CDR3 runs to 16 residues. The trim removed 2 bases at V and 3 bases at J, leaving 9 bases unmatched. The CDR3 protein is CASSYGPQGAGYEQYF. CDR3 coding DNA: TGTGCCAGCAGTTACGGACCCCAGGGGGCAGGCTACGAGCAGTACTTC.

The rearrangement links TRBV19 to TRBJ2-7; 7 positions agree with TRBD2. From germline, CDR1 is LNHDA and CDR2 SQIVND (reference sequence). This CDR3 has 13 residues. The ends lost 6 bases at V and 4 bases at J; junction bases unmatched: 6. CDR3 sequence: CASRRGTDYEQYF. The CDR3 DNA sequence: TGTGCCAGTAGGCGGGGGACCGATTACGAGCAGTACTTC.

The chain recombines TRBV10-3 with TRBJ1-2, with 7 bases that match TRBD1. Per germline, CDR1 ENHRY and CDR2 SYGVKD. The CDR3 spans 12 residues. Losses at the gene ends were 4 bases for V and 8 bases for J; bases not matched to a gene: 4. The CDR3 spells CAISGDRAGYTF. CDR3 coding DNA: TGTGCCATCAGTGGAGACAGGGCAGGCTACACCTTC.

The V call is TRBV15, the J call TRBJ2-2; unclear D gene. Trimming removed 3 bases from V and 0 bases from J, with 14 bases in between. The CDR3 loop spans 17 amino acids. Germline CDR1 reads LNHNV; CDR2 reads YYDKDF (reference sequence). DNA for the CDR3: TGTGCCACCAGCAGTGGAATGGATCAGGCGAACACCGGGGAGCTGTTTTTT. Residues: CATSSGMDQANTGELFF.

CDR3 in amino acids: CASSPVTSPTYEQYF. In DNA form, the CDR3 reads TGTGCCAGCTCACCCGTGACTAGCCCCACTTACGAGCAGTACTTC. This chain joins TRBV18 and TRBJ2-7; 7 nucleotides agree with TRBD2. The CDR3 is 15 residues long. V gave up 3 bases and J gave up 4 bases; unmatched junction bases: 9. Germline loops: CDR1 KGHSH, CDR2 LQKENI.

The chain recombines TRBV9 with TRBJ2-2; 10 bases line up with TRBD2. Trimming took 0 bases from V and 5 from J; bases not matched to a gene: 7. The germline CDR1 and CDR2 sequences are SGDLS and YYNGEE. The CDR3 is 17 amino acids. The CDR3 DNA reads TGTGCCAGCAGCGTAGCTGGAACTAGCGGGGTAACCGGGGAGCTGTTTTTT. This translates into CASSVAGTSGVTGELFF.

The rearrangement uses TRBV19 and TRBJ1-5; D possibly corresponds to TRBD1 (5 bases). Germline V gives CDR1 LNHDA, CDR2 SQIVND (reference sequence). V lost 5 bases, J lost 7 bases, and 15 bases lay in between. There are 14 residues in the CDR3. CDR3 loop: CASSPGPSEQPQHF. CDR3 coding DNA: TGTGCCAGTAGTCCAGGGCCCTCAGAGCAGCCCCAGCATTTT.

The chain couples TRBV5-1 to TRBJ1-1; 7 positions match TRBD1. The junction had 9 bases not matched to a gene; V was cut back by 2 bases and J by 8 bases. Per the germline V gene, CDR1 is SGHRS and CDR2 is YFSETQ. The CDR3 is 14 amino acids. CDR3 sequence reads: CASSLSPGGWEAFF. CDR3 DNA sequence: TGCGCCAGCAGCTTATCCCCAGGGGGATGGGAAGCTTTCTTT.

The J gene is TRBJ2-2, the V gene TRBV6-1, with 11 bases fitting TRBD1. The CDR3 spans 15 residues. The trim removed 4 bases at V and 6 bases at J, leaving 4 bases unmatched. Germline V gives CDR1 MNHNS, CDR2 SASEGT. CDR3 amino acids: CASSAGQGDAGELFF. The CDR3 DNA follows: TGTGCCAGCAGTGCGGGACAGGGGGACGCCGGGGAGCTGTTTTTT.